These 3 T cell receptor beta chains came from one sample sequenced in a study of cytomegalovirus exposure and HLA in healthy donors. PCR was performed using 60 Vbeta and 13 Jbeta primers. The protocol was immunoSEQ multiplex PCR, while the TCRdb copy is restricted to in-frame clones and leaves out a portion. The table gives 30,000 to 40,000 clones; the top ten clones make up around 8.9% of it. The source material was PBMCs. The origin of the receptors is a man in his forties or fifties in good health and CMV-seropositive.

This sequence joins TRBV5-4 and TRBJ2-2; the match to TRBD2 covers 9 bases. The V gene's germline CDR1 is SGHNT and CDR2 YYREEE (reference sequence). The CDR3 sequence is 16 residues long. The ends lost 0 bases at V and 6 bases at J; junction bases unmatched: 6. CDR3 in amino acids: CASSLVAGGPAGELFF. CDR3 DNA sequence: TGTGCCAGCAGCTTGGTGGCGGGAGGGCCCGCCGGGGAGCTGTTTTTT.

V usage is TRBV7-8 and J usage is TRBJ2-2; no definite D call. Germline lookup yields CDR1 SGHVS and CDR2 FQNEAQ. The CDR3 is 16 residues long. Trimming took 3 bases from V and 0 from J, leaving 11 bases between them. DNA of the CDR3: TGTGCCAGCAGCTTTGAAACAGTAACGAACACCGGGGAGCTGTTTTTT. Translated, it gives CASSFETVTNTGELFF.

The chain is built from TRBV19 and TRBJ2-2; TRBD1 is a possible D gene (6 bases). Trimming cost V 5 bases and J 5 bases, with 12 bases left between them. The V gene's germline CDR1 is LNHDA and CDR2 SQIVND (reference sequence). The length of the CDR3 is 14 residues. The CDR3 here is CASSVTRGTGELFF. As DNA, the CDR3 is TGTGCCAGTAGTGTGACAAGGGGGACCGGGGAGCTGTTTTTT.